These T cell receptor beta chains were read from a single sample in a study of blood T cell repertoires in COVID-19. The protocol was immunoSEQ multiplex PCR, while the TCRdb copy is restricted to in-frame clones and leaves out a portion. This table holds 95,000 to 110,000 clones, nearly 90% found once. Sequenced material: peripheral blood. Every receptor here comes from a man over 45 in a cohort sampled during active COVID-19. Each CDR3 is given with its conserved first and last residue. The D gene is left open where the match is weak. Clone size is shown for a subset of rows, as once, few, many or a class of expanded clone.

abundance | j_gene | d_gene | v_gene | CDR3aa | CDR3nt
- | TRBJ2-3 | - | TRBV4-1 | CASSQDSGTDTQYF | TGCGCCAGCAGCCAGGACAGTGGCACAGATACGCAGTATTTT
- | TRBJ1-3 | - | TRBV15 | CATSRGVGSSGNTIYF | TGTGCCACCAGCAGAGGTGTCGGTAGCTCTGGAAACACCATATATTTT
once | TRBJ2-5 | TRBD2 | TRBV20-1 | CSASKPGTSSGGRKGTQYF | TGCAGTGCTAGTAAACCGGGGACTAGTAGTGGGGGGAGAAAAGGGACCCAGTACTTC
- | TRBJ2-7 | TRBD1 | TRBV5-1 | CASSLEGARPYEQYF | TGCGCCAGCAGCTTGGAGGGGGCGCGGCCCTACGAGCAGTACTTC
- | TRBJ2-1 | TRBD1 | TRBV15 | CATNTGGLNNEQFF | TGTGCCACCAATACAGGGGGCCTAAACAATGAGCAGTTCTTC
- | TRBJ2-1 | - | TRBV29-1 | CSVEFQGRYNEQFF | TGCAGCGTTGAATTTCAGGGGCGTTACAATGAGCAGTTCTTC
- | TRBJ2-3 | - | TRBV14 | CASSQDLYTQYF | TGTGCCAGCAGCCAAGATCTCTATACGCAGTATTTT
- | TRBJ2-5 | - | TRBV12-3/TRBV12-4 | CASSSSDSETQYF | TGTGCCAGCAGCTCCTCGGACTCGGAGACCCAGTACTTC
- | TRBJ2-7 | TRBD2 | TRBV18 | CASSPRLRLAGGYIYEQYF | TGTGCCAGCTCACCACGCTTGCGACTAGCGGGGGGCTATATCTACGAGCAGTACTTC
- | TRBJ2-1 | TRBD2 | TRBV10-3 | CAISEPGLAQFF | TGTGCCATCAGTGAGCCGGGACTAGCGCAGTTCTTC
- | TRBJ2-3 | TRBD1 | TRBV2 | CARPGQGSDTQYF | TGTGCCAGGCCGGGACAGGGTTCAGATACGCAGTATTTT
- | TRBJ2-1 | TRBD2 | TRBV4-2 | CASSQDPLAGGISVHEQFF | TGTGCCAGCAGCCAAGATCCCCTAGCGGGGGGTATTTCGGTACATGAGCAGTTCTTC
- | TRBJ2-3 | TRBD2 | TRBV6-5 | CASSWAGGRGDTQYF | TGTGCCAGCAGTTGGGCGGGGGGGAGAGGTGATACGCAGTATTTT
- | TRBJ1-1 | - | TRBV6-5 | CASSYGASEAFF | TGTGCCAGCAGTTACGGGGCATCTGAAGCTTTCTTT
- | TRBJ1-2 | TRBD1 | TRBV27 | CASSPSGGGYTF | TGTGCCAGCAGCCCATCAGGGGGCGGCTACACCTTC
- | TRBJ2-2 | - | TRBV19 | CASSIVTGYSKNTGELFF | TGTGCCAGTAGTATTGTAACGGGATACAGTAAGAACACCGGGGAGCTGTTTTTT
- | TRBJ1-1 | TRBD1 | TRBV2 | CASTRSGGRSTEAFF | TGTGCCAGCACACGATCAGGGGGCCGAAGCACTGAAGCTTTCTTT
- | TRBJ1-1 | TRBD1 | TRBV2 | CGASRGETEAFF | TGTGGTGCGAGCAGGGGGGAAACTGAAGCTTTCTTT
once | TRBJ2-7 | - | TRBV19 | CASSIGRSGHYEQYF | TGTGCCAGTAGTATAGGAAGGAGCGGGCACTACGAGCAGTACTTC
- | TRBJ2-5 | - | TRBV7-9 | CASSLEWARNEETQYF | TGTGCCAGCAGCTTAGAGTGGGCTCGCAACGAAGAGACCCAGTACTTC
- | TRBJ2-1 | - | TRBV10-3 | CATHRDSTPNEQFF | TGTGCCACCCACCGGGACTCAACCCCCAATGAGCAGTTCTTC
- | TRBJ2-3 | TRBD2 | TRBV4-3 | CASSRTSAGTDTQYF | TGCGCCAGCAGTAGAACTAGCGCGGGCACAGATACGCAGTATTTT
few | TRBJ1-3 | - | TRBV7-2 | CASRSFPGTGNTIYF | TGTGCCAGCAGGTCTTTCCCGGGTACTGGAAACACCATATATTTT
- | TRBJ2-7 | TRBD1 | TRBV11-1 | CASSSSGTGGYEQYF | TGTGCCAGCAGCTCCTCCGGGACAGGAGGCTACGAGCAGTACTTC
- | TRBJ2-7 | TRBD2 | TRBV5-1 | CASSLPNAMKREDYEQYF | TGCGCCAGCAGCTTGCCCAATGCAATGAAGCGGGAGGACTACGAGCAGTACTTC
- | TRBJ1-6 | - | TRBV25-1 | CASSETGPFKALHF | TGTGCCAGCAGTGAAACAGGGCCTTTTAAAGCCCTCCACTTT
- | TRBJ1-5 | - | TRBV6-5 | CASSTSGIQPQHF | -
- | TRBJ1-3 | TRBD1 | TRBV19 | CASSISAGGMTGNTIYF | TGTGCCAGTAGTATTTCGGCAGGGGGCATGACTGGAAACACCATATATTTT
- | TRBJ2-7 | - | TRBV7-9 | CASSLGTVGSYEQYF | TGTGCCAGCAGCTTAGGGACAGTGGGTTCCTACGAGCAGTACTTC
- | TRBJ2-1 | TRBD2 | TRBV7-2 | CASSLVGGGAGEQFF | TGTGCCAGCAGCTTAGTGGGCGGGGGGGCAGGGGAGCAGTTCTTC
- | TRBJ1-4 | - | TRBV7-9 | CASSLEAAANEKLFF | TGTGCCAGCAGCTTAGAGGCGGCCGCGAATGAAAAACTGTTTTTT
- | TRBJ2-7 | - | TRBV6-5 | CASRETVGAEQYF | TGTGCCAGCAGAGAGACGGTGGGGGCCGAGCAGTACTTC
- | TRBJ2-1 | TRBD2 | TRBV19 | CASSIPPGLGGEQFF | TGTGCCAGTAGTATTCCCCCGGGACTAGGCGGGGAGCAGTTCTTC
- | TRBJ2-5 | TRBD2 | TRBV7-7 | CASSLVGGELETQYF | TGTGCTAGCAGCTTAGTCGGGGGGGAGTTAGAGACCCAGTACTTC
- | TRBJ2-2 | - | TRBV2 | CASTGPLGTGELFF | TGTGCCAGTACAGGGCCCCTCGGCACCGGGGAGCTGTTTTTT
- | TRBJ2-2 | TRBD2 | TRBV19 | CASSIGRGTGELFF | TGTGCCAGTAGTATTGGGAGGGGCACCGGGGAGCTGTTTTTT
- | TRBJ1-5 | - | TRBV2 | CASTVRTGNGQPQHF | TGTGCCAGCACCGTTAGGACGGGGAACGGACAGCCCCAGCATTTT
- | TRBJ2-5 | - | TRBV15 | CATSRAGTRVGETQYF | TGTGCCACCAGCAGAGCCGGGACACGGGTTGGAGAGACCCAGTACTTC
- | TRBJ1-5 | - | TRBV20-1 | CSASSTRGTIINQPQHF | TGCAGTGCTAGTAGCACCCGGGGGACGATAATCAATCAGCCCCAGCATTTT
- | TRBJ1-3 | - | TRBV9 | CASSVASQQTGNTIYF | TGTGCCAGCAGCGTAGCTTCACAACAAACTGGAAACACCATATATTTT
once | TRBJ1-1 | - | TRBV9 | CASSVESNTEAFF | TGTGCCAGCAGCGTGGAGAGTAACACTGAAGCTTTCTTT